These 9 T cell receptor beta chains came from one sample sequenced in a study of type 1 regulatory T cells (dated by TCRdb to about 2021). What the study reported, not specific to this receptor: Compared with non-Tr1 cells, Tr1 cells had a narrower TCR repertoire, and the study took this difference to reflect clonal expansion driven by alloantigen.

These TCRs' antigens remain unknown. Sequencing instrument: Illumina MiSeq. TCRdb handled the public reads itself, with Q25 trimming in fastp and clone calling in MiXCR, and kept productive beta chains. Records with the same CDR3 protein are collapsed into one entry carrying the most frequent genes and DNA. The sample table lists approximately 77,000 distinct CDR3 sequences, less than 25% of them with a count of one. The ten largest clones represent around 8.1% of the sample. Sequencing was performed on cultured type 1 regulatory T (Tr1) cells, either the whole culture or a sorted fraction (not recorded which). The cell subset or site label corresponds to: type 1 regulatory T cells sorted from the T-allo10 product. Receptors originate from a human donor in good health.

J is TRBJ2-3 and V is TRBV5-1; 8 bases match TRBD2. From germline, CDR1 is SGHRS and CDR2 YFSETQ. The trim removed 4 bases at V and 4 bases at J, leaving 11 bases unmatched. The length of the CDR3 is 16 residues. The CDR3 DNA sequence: TGCGCCAGCAGCGGCCTGACGGGAGGGTGGGCAGATACGCAGTATTTT. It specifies CASSGLTGGWADTQYF.

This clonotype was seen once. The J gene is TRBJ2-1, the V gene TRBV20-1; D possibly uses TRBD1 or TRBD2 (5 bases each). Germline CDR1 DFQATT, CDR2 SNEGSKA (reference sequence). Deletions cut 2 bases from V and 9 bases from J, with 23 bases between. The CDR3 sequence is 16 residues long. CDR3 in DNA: TGCAGTGCTAGATCCCTTGAGGGGAACACATTGGGTGAGCAGTTCTTC. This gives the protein CSARSLEGNTLGEQFF.

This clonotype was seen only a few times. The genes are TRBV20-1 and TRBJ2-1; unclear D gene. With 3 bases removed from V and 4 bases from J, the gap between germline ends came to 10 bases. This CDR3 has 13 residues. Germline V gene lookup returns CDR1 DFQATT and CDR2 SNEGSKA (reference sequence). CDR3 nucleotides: TGCAGTGCTAGCGTGGTCGGGTACAATGAGCAGTTCTTC. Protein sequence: CSASVVGYNEQFF.

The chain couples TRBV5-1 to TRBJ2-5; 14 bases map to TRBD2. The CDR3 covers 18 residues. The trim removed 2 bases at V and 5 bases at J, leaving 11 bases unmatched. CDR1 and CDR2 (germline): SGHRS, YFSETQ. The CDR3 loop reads CASSFTGLAGGAGETQYF. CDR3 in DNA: TGCGCCAGCAGCTTCACTGGACTAGCGGGAGGAGCCGGGGAGACCCAGTACTTC.

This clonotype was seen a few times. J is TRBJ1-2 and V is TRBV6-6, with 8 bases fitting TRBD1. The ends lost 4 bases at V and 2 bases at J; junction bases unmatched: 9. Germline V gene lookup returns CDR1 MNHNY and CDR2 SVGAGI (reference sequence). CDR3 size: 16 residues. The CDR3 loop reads CASSSTGGAINYGYTF. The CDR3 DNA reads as TGTGCCAGCAGTTCAACAGGGGGAGCTATCAACTATGGCTACACCTTC.

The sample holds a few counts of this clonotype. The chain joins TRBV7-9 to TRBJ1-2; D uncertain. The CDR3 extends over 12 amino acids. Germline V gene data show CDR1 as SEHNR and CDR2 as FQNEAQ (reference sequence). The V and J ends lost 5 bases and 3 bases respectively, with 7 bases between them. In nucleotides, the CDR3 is TGTGCCAGCAGCCGCCGGGACTATGGCTACACCTTC. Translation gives CASSRRDYGYTF. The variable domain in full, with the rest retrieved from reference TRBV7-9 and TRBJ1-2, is DTGVSQNPRHKITKRGQNVTFRCDPISEHNRLYWYRQTLGQGPEFLTYFQNEAQLEKSRLLSDRFSAERPKGSFSTLEIQRTEQGDSAMYLCASSRRDYGYTFGSGTRLTVV.

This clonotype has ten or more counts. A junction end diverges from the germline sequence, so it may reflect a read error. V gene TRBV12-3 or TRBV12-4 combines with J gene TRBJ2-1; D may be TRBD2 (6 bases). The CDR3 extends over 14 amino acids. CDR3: CASSPRDSAPEEFF. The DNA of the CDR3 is TGTGCCAGCAGTCCCCGGGACTCAGCTCCTGAGGAGTTCTTC.

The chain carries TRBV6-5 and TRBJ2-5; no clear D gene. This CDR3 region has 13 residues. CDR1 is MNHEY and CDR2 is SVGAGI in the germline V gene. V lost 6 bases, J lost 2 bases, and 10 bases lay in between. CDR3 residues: CASRLGYQETQYF. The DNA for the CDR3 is TGTGCCAGCAGGTTGGGGTATCAAGAGACCCAGTACTTC.

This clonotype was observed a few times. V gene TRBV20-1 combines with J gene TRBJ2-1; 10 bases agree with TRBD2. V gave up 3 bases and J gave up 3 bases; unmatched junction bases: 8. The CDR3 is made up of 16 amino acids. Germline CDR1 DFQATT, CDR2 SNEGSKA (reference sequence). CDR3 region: CSARHSKREGYNEQFF. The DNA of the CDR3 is TGCAGTGCTAGGCATTCTAAGCGGGAGGGCTACAATGAGCAGTTCTTC.